What follows are 3 T cell receptor beta chains derived from one specimen sequenced in a study of circulating and synovial CD4+ cells in juvenile arthritis. The table came from immunoSEQ multiplex PCR; TCRdb's copy has only in-frame clones and leaves some out. The sample includes about 34,000 clones, over 95% of them seen just once. Sequencing was performed on CD4+ T cells from blood. The receptors originated from a human donor with juvenile idiopathic arthritis.

The chain carries TRBV9 and TRBJ2-1; TRBD2 agrees at 9 bases. CDR1 and CDR2 (germline): SGDLS, YYNGEE. The CDR3 is 15 amino acids. V lost 4 bases, J lost 4 bases, and 6 bases stayed unmatched. The CDR3 here is CASSLRLAAYNEQFF. The CDR3 region has the DNA TGTGCCAGCAGCCTCAGACTAGCGGCTTACAATGAGCAGTTCTTC. Full variable domain (rest looked up from reference TRBV9 and TRBJ2-1): DSGVTQTPKHLITATGQRVTLRCSPRSGDLSVYWYQQSLDQGLQFLIQYYNGEERAKGNILERFSAQQFPDLHSELNLSSLELGDSALYFCASSLRLAAYNEQFFGPGTRLTVL.

The V gene is TRBV6-1, the J gene TRBJ2-2; TRBD2 matches 7 bases. The ends lost 3 bases at V and 5 bases at J; junction bases unmatched: 12. The length of the CDR3 is 17 residues. The germline V gene encodes CDR1 MNHNS and CDR2 SASEGT. This chain's CDR3 is CASSDIAGESWTGELFF. The CDR3 nucleotides are TGTGCCAGCAGTGATATTGCGGGAGAAAGTTGGACCGGGGAGCTGTTTTTT.

The rearrangement links TRBV30 to TRBJ1-5; TRBD1 matches 9 bases. This CDR3 is built from 16 residues. The germline V gene has CDR1 GTSNPN and CDR2 SVGIG (reference sequence). Trimming removed 1 base from V and 2 bases from J; junction bases left unmatched: 6. The CDR3 spells CAWSAPRDRGNQPQHF. Here the CDR3 DNA reads TGTGCCTGGAGTGCTCCCCGGGACAGGGGCAATCAGCCCCAGCATTTT. Together with reference TRBV30 and TRBJ1-5, the CDR3 gives the full variable domain: SQTIHQWPATLVQPVGSPLSLECTVEGTSNPNLYWYRQAAGRGLQLLFYSVGIGQISSEVPQNLSASRPQDRQFILSSKKLLLSDSGFYLCAWSAPRDRGNQPQHFGDGTRLSIL.